This is a list of T cell receptor beta chains from one sample in a study of T cells in localized non-small cell lung cancer. Libraries were prepared by immunoSEQ multiplex PCR; TCRdb keeps only in-frame clonotypes and omits some of them. The repertoire holds some 2,100 clones, with 20% to 25% as singletons. The input for sequencing was normal lung tissue next to the tumor, taken before any cancer treatment. Every receptor here comes from a female donor of 60 years or more with stage III squamous cell lung carcinoma. CDR3s include the opening cysteine and the closing phenylalanine or tryptophan. D genes are given only for firm matches. Clone size appears in some rows only: once, few, many, or a class for an expanded clone.

D gene: TRBD2
V gene: TRBV5-1
clone size: NA
J gene: TRBJ2-1
CDR3 DNA: TGCGCCAGCAGCTTAACGGGACTAGCGGGGTACAATGAGCAGTTCTTC
CDR3 protein: CASSLTGLAGYNEQFF

D gene: TRBD2
V gene: TRBV9
clone size: NA
J gene: TRBJ2-1
CDR3 DNA: TGTGCCAGCAGTGAAAGGCTAGCGGGAGTCATGGATGAGCAGTTCTTC
CDR3 protein: CASSERLAGVMDEQFF

D gene: TRBD1
V gene: TRBV7-2
clone size: medium-sized
J gene: TRBJ1-4
CDR3 DNA: TGTGCCAGCAGCACTGGACAGGGGGATGGGGTTCGATTT
CDR3 protein: CASSTGQGDGVRF

D gene: NA
V gene: TRBV9
clone size: NA
J gene: TRBJ2-1
CDR3 DNA: TGTGCCAGCACCCCAAGGGGGGCTTGGGGGGGCTCCTACAATGAGCAGTTCTTC
CDR3 protein: CASTPRGAWGGSYNEQFF

D gene: NA
V gene: TRBV8-2
clone size: NA
J gene: TRBJ1-2
CDR3 DNA: TGTGGCAGGATCGACGAGAGCAGCGCGAAGACCTATGGCTACACCTTC
CDR3 protein: CGRIDESSAKTYGYTF

D gene: NA
V gene: TRBV11-3
clone size: NA
J gene: TRBJ1-1
CDR3 DNA: TGTGCCAGCAGCTATCAGACGGTGGGGACTGAAGCTTTCTTT
CDR3 protein: CASSYQTVGTEAFF

D gene: NA
V gene: TRBV28
clone size: NA
J gene: TRBJ1-1
CDR3 DNA: TGTGCCAGCAGCCCCCGGGGTGGGTGGGGCACTGAAGCTTTCTTT
CDR3 protein: CASSPRGGWGTEAFF

D gene: TRBD2
V gene: TRBV6-8
clone size: few
J gene: TRBJ2-7
CDR3 DNA: TGTGCCAGCAGTCCCAGGGAGGGAGGTCGCGAGCAGTACTTC
CDR3 protein: CASSPREGGREQYF

D gene: TRBD1
V gene: TRBV19
clone size: NA
J gene: TRBJ1-5
CDR3 DNA: TGTGCCAGTAGTGACTCAGGGGGTTCCAATCAGCCCCAGCATTTT
CDR3 protein: CASSDSGGSNQPQHF

D gene: NA
V gene: TRBV30
clone size: NA
J gene: TRBJ1-3
CDR3 DNA: TGTGCCTGGAAGAAGGGTGGAAACACCATATATTTT
CDR3 protein: CAWKKGGNTIYF